This T cell receptor beta chain is from a study of cytomegalovirus exposure and HLA in healthy donors. The wider study: The early release's HLA-typed donors yielded tens of millions of unique TCRs.

This clone was counted a few times. In the PCR, 60 Vbeta and 13 Jbeta primers were used. Generated by immunoSEQ multiplex PCR, the TCRdb table keeps only in-frame clones and is missing some. The table lists 150,000 to 170,000 clones, under 85% of them singletons. V was clipped by 6 bases and J by 5 bases; unmatched bases: 14. This CDR3 is built from 17 residues. Germline V lookup: CDR1 LGHNT, CDR2 FRNRAP. This chain connects TRBV12-5 to TRBJ2-5; 11 nucleotides agree with TRBD1. This TCR came from a man younger than 35 in good health and CMV-seronegative. The source material was PBMCs. This chain's CDR3 is CASGFTTGDRGKETQYF. The DNA of the CDR3 is TGTGCTAGTGGCTTTACGACCGGGGACAGGGGGAAGGAGACCCAGTACTTC.